This T cell receptor beta chain was sequenced for a study of T-cell reconstitution after alpha-beta-depleted transplantation in children. This sample's TCRbeta library carried unique molecular identifier barcodes. One entry per CDR3 protein, called by TCRdb with MiXCR from the PCR reads. The repertoire consists of 490,000 or so distinct CDR3 sequences, with approximately 13% occurring once and the leading ten covering about 5%. The sequenced sample was PBMCs from the stem cell graft donor, obtained from the stem cell graft. The origin of this receptor is a human donor who donated a stem cell graft to a child with combined immunodeficiency.

The CDR3 nucleotides are TGTGCCAGTAGTATAGTGGGCGGCCAAGAGACCCAGTACTTC. It encodes CASSIVGGQETQYF. This sequence joins TRBV19 and TRBJ2-5; D is undetermined. Between the trimmed V and J ends, which lost 1 base and 1 base, there was a span of 7 bases. This CDR3 is built from 14 residues. The germline V gene encodes CDR1 LNHDA and CDR2 SQIVND (reference sequence).